The 7 T cell receptor beta chains listed next were all sequenced from one sample in a study of T-cell reconstitution after alpha-beta-depleted transplantation in children. Researchers prepared the TCRbeta library using unique molecular identifiers, the study reports. TCRdb redid the calling of the PCR reads with MiXCR, one entry per CDR3 protein. The sample yields under 750,000 distinct CDR3 sequences, about 23% seen once. The source was PBMCs, mostly from graft donor cells, collected 360 days after TCRalphabeta/CD19-depleted stem cell transplant. The receptors shown here come from a boy under two years old who had a stem cell transplant for acute myeloid leukemia, so the T cells may come from the graft donor.

The rearrangement joins TRBV29-1 to TRBJ2-5; D might be TRBD2 (5 bases). This CDR3 spans 14 amino acids. CDR1 SQVTM and CDR2 ANQGSEA come from the germline V gene. Trimming removed 3 bases from V and 7 bases from J, with 18 bases in between. The CDR3 reads CSVDSTGPEGTQYF. CDR3 bases: TGCAGCGTTGACTCTACCGGGCCTGAGGGGACCCAGTACTTC.

In this sample, this clonotype turned up a few times. This rearrangement joins TRBV29-1 to TRBJ1-1, with 7 bases aligning to TRBD1. Trimming cost V 7 bases and J 5 bases; bases outside gene matches: 16. Germline CDR1 reads SQVTM; CDR2 reads ANQGSEA. The CDR3 covers 15 residues. The CDR3 spells CSAGPGWGQRTEAFF. CDR3 coding DNA: TGCAGCGCTGGTCCAGGATGGGGACAGAGGACTGAAGCTTTCTTT.

The chain is built from TRBV7-2 and TRBJ2-1; D remains unclear. Germline CDR1 is SGHTA and CDR2 is FQGNSA. There are 15 residues in the CDR3. Trimming left V 6 bases short and J 2 bases short, with 14 bases between. The CDR3 reads CASSLDGPAYNEQFF. In DNA form, the CDR3 reads TGTGCCAGCAGTCTCGACGGTCCCGCCTACAATGAGCAGTTCTTC.

Only a few counts were recorded for this clonotype. The V and J genes are TRBV6-2 or TRBV6-3 and TRBJ2-5; no reliable D call. The CDR3 has 14 amino acids. V gave up 3 bases and J gave up 5 bases, with 13 bases separating them. The germline gives CDR1 MNHEY, CDR2 SVGEGT. CDR3 residues: CASSYVGIRETQYF. CDR3 DNA: TGTGCCAGCAGTTATGTAGGAATACGGGAGACCCAGTACTTC.

The V gene is TRBV12-3 or TRBV12-4, the J gene TRBJ2-3, with TRBD2 matching over 7 bases. The V and J ends lost 8 bases and 2 bases, in that order; junction bases with no gene match: 13. This CDR3 region has 16 residues. CDR3 coding DNA: TGTGCCAGCCTCCTCAGTCGGGGGGTAGTCACAGATACGCAGTATTTT. This encodes CASLLSRGVVTDTQYF.

This clonotype was seen at least ten times. This chain joins TRBV11-2 and TRBJ2-1; TRBD1 matches at 11 bases. This CDR3 has 14 amino acids. The junction had 1 base not matched to a gene; V was cut back by 4 bases and J by 5 bases. Germline V CDR1 and CDR2: SGHAT, FQNNGV. The CDR3 sequence: CASSWDRGDNEQFF. The CDR3 coding sequence is TGTGCCAGCAGCTGGGACAGGGGGGACAATGAGCAGTTCTTC. Full variable domain (outside the CDR3, taken from reference TRBV11-2 and TRBJ2-1): EAGVAQSPRYKIIEKRQSVAFWCNPISGHATLYWYQQILGQGPKLLIQFQNNGVVDDSQLPKDRFSAERLKGVDSTLKIQPAKLEDSAVYLCASSWDRGDNEQFFGPGTRLTVL.

This clonotype was seen ten or more times. The V call is TRBV5-1, the J call TRBJ2-1; 7 nucleotides align to TRBD2. The trim removed 0 bases at V and 9 bases at J, leaving 12 bases unmatched. Per the germline V gene, CDR1 is SGHRS and CDR2 is YFSETQ. The CDR3 runs 16 residues. The CDR3 nucleotides read TGCGCCAGCAGCTTGGGCCTAGCCTCCTGGGGGGGTGAGCAGTTCTTC. Amino acid sequence: CASSLGLASWGGEQFF. The entire variable domain, with the rest obtained from reference TRBV5-1 and TRBJ2-1, is as follows: KAGVTQTPRYLIKTRGQQVTLSCSPISGHRSVSWYQQTPGQGLQFLFEYFSETQRNKGNFPGRFSGRQFSNSRSEMNVSTLELGDSALYLCASSLGLASWGGEQFFGPGTRLTVL.